This T cell receptor (beta chain) emerged from a study of blood T cell repertoires in COVID-19. About the research overall: COVID-19 samples collected from the United States, Italy and Spain covered acute and convalescent phases.

The method was immunoSEQ multiplex PCR; TCRdb's version includes in-frame clones alone and lacks a portion of them. The repertoire consists of about 98,000 clones, with roughly 80% occurring once and the leading ten covering about 10%. The material sequenced was peripheral blood. The receptor was derived from a woman older than 75 with acute or convalescent COVID-19.

The CDR3 spells CASNSGGFYGYTF. In nucleotides, the CDR3 is TGTGCCAGCAACTCCGGGGGGTTCTATGGCTACACCTTC. The rearrangement links TRBV7-2 to TRBJ1-2, with D perhaps TRBD1 (5 bases). The CDR3 loop spans 13 amino acids. Trimming cost V 7 bases and J 4 bases, with 13 bases left between them. Germline-derived CDR1 and CDR2 are SGHTA and FQGNSA.